This T cell receptor (beta chain) derives from a study of shared clonotypes between healthy human individuals. This clone was observed a single time. Assay used: immunoSEQ multiplex PCR; TCRdb lists only in-frame clones, some missing. The sample has just under 350,000 clones; more than 60% are singletons. This CDR3 region has 13 residues. Germline V lookup: CDR1 MNHNS, CDR2 SASEGT. V was clipped by 3 bases and J by 4 bases, with 9 bases between them. Both subsets, CD45RA+ naive and CD45RA-negative memory, were split from the CD4+ cells. This clonotype was sampled from a man aged 25-40 years in good health. Material: memory CD4+ T cells sorted from blood. Subset described: CD45RA-negative fraction. The gene calls are TRBV6-1 and TRBJ2-5; D possibly corresponds to TRBD2 (6 bases). As DNA, the CDR3 is TGTGCCAGCAGTGATACGGGGGTAGAGACCCAGTACTTC. Translating gives CASSDTGVETQYF.